These 26 T cell receptor beta chains were all obtained from the same sample, sequenced in a study of blood T cells in healthy people across ages. A J-beta primer mix and a sample-barcoded 5' primer were used in a second PCR of about 6 to 12 cycles. Using its own MiXCR run on the 5' RACE reads, TCRdb lists one record per CDR3 protein. The top ten hold over 15% of the sample, which has just over 1 million distinct CDR3 sequences, more than 40% seen once. The sequenced sample was blood. Every receptor here comes from a woman between 55 and 75 years old in good health.

This chain links TRBV15 with TRBJ2-2, with a possible D match to TRBD2 (5 bases). The V end was cut by 4 bases, the J end by 7 bases, with 13 bases between. This CDR3 region has 14 residues. CDR1 is LNHNV and CDR2 is YYDKDF in the germline V gene (reference sequence). This chain's CDR3 is CATSKEGGSGELFF. As DNA, the CDR3 is TGTGCCACCAGCAAAGAGGGTGGGAGCGGGGAGCTGTTTTTT.

This rearrangement joins TRBV7-3 to TRBJ2-1; possibly TRBD1 for D (6 bases). Germline CDR1 reads SGHTA; CDR2 reads FQGTGA. The CDR3 runs to 15 residues. Trimming left V 0 bases short and J 9 bases short, with 15 bases between. The chain's CDR3 is CASSLTPGRGSEQFF. The CDR3 coding sequence is TGTGCCAGCAGCTTAACGCCCGGTAGGGGGAGTGAGCAGTTCTTC.

Only a few counts were recorded for this clonotype. The chain is built from TRBV12-3 or TRBV12-4 and TRBJ2-3; weak D call: TRBD2 (6 bases). The ends were cut back, 3 bases at V and 6 bases at J, with 13 bases in the middle. CDR3 size: 14 residues. The CDR3, as DNA: TGTGCCAGCAGTTTCGGCGGGGTCTGGGATACGCAGTATTTT. Translation gives CASSFGGVWDTQYF.

This clonotype has ten or more counts. The chain carries TRBV7-2 and TRBJ2-7, with D unclear. V was shortened by 1 base and J by 0 bases, with 10 bases between the two germline ends. CDR1 is SGHTA, CDR2 FQGNSA, per germline. This CDR3 contains 15 residues. The CDR3: CASSLVWDVSYEQYF. Here the CDR3 DNA reads TGTGCCAGCAGCTTAGTGTGGGATGTCTCCTACGAGCAGTACTTC.

The rearrangement links TRBV12-3 or TRBV12-4 to TRBJ2-1; TRBD2 matches at 10 bases. Trimming took 6 bases from V and 0 from J; bases not matched to a gene: 14. The CDR3 loop spans 19 amino acids. DNA for the CDR3: TGTGCCAGCAGCACAGTCCCTAGCGGGAGTCAGTACTCCTACAATGAGCAGTTCTTC. Protein: CASSTVPSGSQYSYNEQFF.

This chain uses TRBV4-2 with TRBJ1-2; D perhaps matches TRBD1 (5 bases). V was pared by 5 bases and J by 8 bases, with 18 bases between. CDR3 length: 14 amino acids. Looked up from germline, CDR1 is LGHNA and CDR2 is YNFKEQ. CDR3 bases: TGTGCCAGCAGCTCTACGGCCAGGGATGGAGGCTACACCTTC. Amino acid sequence: CASSSTARDGGYTF.

This clonotype was detected a few times. The rearrangement uses TRBV7-9 and TRBJ2-1, with a tentative D call TRBD1 (5 bases). The CDR3 has 15 residues. Germline CDR1 is SEHNR and CDR2 is FQNEAQ (reference sequence). V shed 5 bases and J shed 4 bases, with 15 bases lying between them. CDR3 coding DNA: TGTGCCAGCAGCACGGTAGGGGAAACTTACAATGAGCAGTTCTTC. This sequence encodes CASSTVGETYNEQFF. Filled out from reference TRBV7-9 and TRBJ2-1, the complete variable domain reads DTGVSQNPRHKITKRGQNVTFRCDPISEHNRLYWYRQTLGQGPEFLTYFQNEAQLEKSRLLSDRFSAERPKGSFSTLEIQRTEQGDSAMYLCASSTVGETYNEQFFGPGTRLTVL.

The table lists this clonotype with a few counts. This chain joins TRBV6-5 and TRBJ2-3, with no clear D. V was clipped by 7 bases and J by 2 bases, with 13 bases between them. In germline, CDR1 is MNHEY, CDR2 SVGAGI. The CDR3 contains 14 residues. The CDR3 protein is CASTTGQDTDTQYF. CDR3 DNA: TGTGCCAGCACCACGGGTCAGGACACAGATACGCAGTATTTT.

This clonotype has a count of ten or more. The chain links TRBV6-1 to TRBJ1-1, with TRBD1 identical over 8 bases. After removal of 4 bases from V and 4 bases from J, the junction contained 2 bases not matched to a gene. Per the germline V gene, CDR1 is MNHNS and CDR2 is SASEGT. This CDR3 has 13 amino acids. The CDR3 DNA is TGTGCCAGCAGTGCTACAGGGGGCACTGAAGCTTTCTTT. Its protein is CASSATGGTEAFF.

This clonotype came up a few times. The V call is TRBV5-6, the J call TRBJ2-5; D unclear. The CDR3 runs 16 residues. Germline loops: CDR1 SGHDT, CDR2 YYEEEE. V was shortened by 2 bases and J by 5 bases, with 19 bases between the two germline ends. The CDR3 sequence: CASSLVGGPPPETQYF. CDR3 nucleotide sequence: TGTGCCAGCAGCTTAGTTGGCGGTCCCCCACCCGAGACCCAGTACTTC.

This sequence joins TRBV20-1 and TRBJ1-5; TRBD1 might be the D (5 bases). The CDR3 length is 13 residues. Germline V gene lookup returns CDR1 DFQATT and CDR2 SNEGSKA (reference sequence). Trimming shortened V by 4 bases and J by 5 bases, and 12 bases separated the two germline ends. The CDR3 DNA reads as TGCAGTGCTAAGGGGAAAGACGATCAGCCCCAGCATTTT. This encodes CSAKGKDDQPQHF.

This clonotype was seen only a few times. This chain uses TRBV7-9 with TRBJ2-7; 9 bases match TRBD2. With V trimmed by 3 bases and J by 2 bases, 2 bases remained unmatched. The CDR3 contains 14 residues. CDR1 is SEHNR and CDR2 is FQNEAQ in the germline V gene (reference sequence). The CDR3 loop is CASSFLAGTYEQYF. The CDR3 DNA reads as TGTGCCAGCAGCTTTCTAGCGGGAACCTACGAGCAGTACTTC.

V gene TRBV4-1 combines with J gene TRBJ2-7; no clear D. This CDR3 comprises 15 residues. The V gene lost 1 base and the J gene lost 7 bases, with 17 bases spanning the gap. The V gene's germline CDR1 is MGHRA and CDR2 YSYEKL. CDR3 in DNA: TGCGCCAGCAGCCAAGGAGGTCATGGCCCCTTTGAGCAGTACTTC. This sequence encodes CASSQGGHGPFEQYF.

Note on this clonotype: Just one base apart from a much larger clone, this may be a read error. J is TRBJ2-1 and V is TRBV27, with D maybe TRBD2 (5 bases). The CDR3 is made up of 13 amino acids. The V end was cut by 8 bases, the J end by 10 bases, with 18 bases between. In germline, CDR1 is MNHEY, CDR2 SMNVEV (reference sequence). The CDR3 bases are TGTGCCAGCCGTGTAACTTGGACGGGGGAGCAGTTCTTC. Translated, it gives CASRVTWTGEQFF.

Written as DNA, the CDR3 is TGTGCCAGCAGCCATAGACGGAGGATAACTGAAGCTTTCTTT. Its protein product is CASSHRRRITEAFF. The chain has TRBV14 and TRBJ1-1; no clear D. The CDR3 loop spans 14 amino acids. Germline V gene lookup returns CDR1 SGHDN and CDR2 FVKESK. The ends were cut back, 3 bases at V and 5 bases at J, with 13 bases in the middle. The variable domain in full, with the rest retrieved from reference TRBV14 and TRBJ1-1, is EAGVTQFPSHSVIEKGQTVTLRCDPISGHDNLYWYRRVMGKEIKFLLHFVKESKQDESGMPNNRFLAERTGGTYSTLKVQPAELEDSGVYFCASSHRRRITEAFFGQGTRLTVV.

A single count supports this clonotype. The J gene is TRBJ2-1, the V gene TRBV15; maybe TRBD2 (6 bases). Trimming pared 6 bases from V and 6 bases from J, leaving 12 bases between. CDR1 and CDR2 (germline): LNHNV, YYDKDF (reference sequence). CDR3 length: 13 amino acids. The CDR3 DNA sequence: TGTGCCACCAGTCTAGCGAGAGTCAATGAGCAGTTCTTC. Translation: CATSLARVNEQFF.

This clonotype is a singleton in its sample. The V gene is TRBV20-1, the J gene TRBJ2-5, with 7 bases identical to TRBD1. The end of the DNA aligns better with TRBJ2-7, so the J call may be wrong. The CDR3 covers 15 residues. Germline V gives CDR1 DFQATT, CDR2 SNEGSKA (reference sequence). As DNA, the CDR3 is TGCAGTGCTACTACCGGGGCAGGGGGTCCCTACGAGCAGTACTTC. It specifies CSATTGAGGPYEQYF.

The chain uses TRBV11-2 and TRBJ2-1, with TRBD2 matching 8 bases. This CDR3 has 16 amino acids. The germline CDR1 and CDR2 sequences are SGHAT and FQNNGV. J gave up 10 bases and V 3 bases, and 14 bases lay outside the gene matches. Here the CDR3 DNA reads TGTGCCAGCAGCTTTGGTAGCGGGATATTCTCGTCCGAGCAGTTCTTC. It encodes CASSFGSGIFSSEQFF.

The sample holds a few counts of this clonotype. J is TRBJ1-4 and V is TRBV9; D uncertain. Per the germline V gene, CDR1 is SGDLS and CDR2 is YYNGEE. The CDR3 has 14 amino acids. The V end was cut by 3 bases, the J end by 2 bases, with 8 bases between. CDR3 amino acids: CASSGVSTNEKLFF. The DNA for the CDR3 is TGTGCCAGCAGCGGGGTGTCTACTAATGAAAAACTGTTTTTT.

This chain connects TRBV6-1 to TRBJ1-4; unclear D gene. Germline assignment: CDR1 MNHNS and CDR2 SASEGT. The CDR3 extends over 15 amino acids. V lost 6 bases to trimming and J lost 4 bases, with 15 bases between them. CDR3 in DNA: TGTGCCAGCAGCTTCGTTAGGGAAAATAATGAAAAACTGTTTTTT. Translated: CASSFVRENNEKLFF.

Points on this clonotype: Sequence at one end of the junction differs from germline and may be a read error. This sequence joins TRBV7-9 and TRBJ1-4, with TRBD1 matching 11 bases. From germline, CDR1 is SEHNR and CDR2 FQNEAQ (reference sequence). The CDR3 consists of 14 residues. CDR3: CAGSPDRGQEKLFF. The CDR3 DNA is TGTGCCGGCAGCCCGGACAGGGGGCAGGAAAAACTGTTTTTT. Variable domain in full (rest from reference TRBV7-9 and TRBJ1-4): DTGVSQNPRHKITKRGQNVTFRCDPISEHNRLYWYRQTLGQGPEFLTYFQNEAQLEKSRLLSDRFSAERPKGSFSTLEIQRTEQGDSAMYLCAGSPDRGQEKLFFGSGTQLSVL.

With regard to this clonotype: A much larger clonotype is one base distant, so this may be a read error. The chain has TRBV7-9 and TRBJ2-5; 10 bases line up with TRBD2. Germline V gene lookup returns CDR1 SEHNR and CDR2 FQNEAQ (reference sequence). The length of the CDR3 is 19 residues. J was trimmed by 11 bases and V by 7 bases; bases with no gene match: 28. In DNA, the CDR3 is TGTGCCAGCACCATCCAGGCCCTAGCGGGAGTCCCCAGGATGAATGAGCAGTACTTC. Its translation is CASTIQALAGVPRMNEQYF.

V gene TRBV3-1 combines with J gene TRBJ2-7; D is possibly TRBD2 (6 bases). Germline CDR1 reads LGHDT; CDR2 reads YNNKEL (reference sequence). CDR3 length: 15 amino acids. V lost 3 bases and J 0 bases, leaving 12 bases between the germline ends. The CDR3 DNA is TGTGCCAGCAGCCATGACTCTAGCGCCTCCTACGAGCAGTACTTC. Translation gives CASSHDSSASYEQYF.

This clonotype was counted between two and nine times. The V call is TRBV20-1, the J call TRBJ2-1, with 10 bases matching TRBD2. The CDR3 is made up of 13 amino acids. Trimming took 4 bases from V and 9 from J; bases not matched to a gene: 6. Germline V lookup: CDR1 DFQATT, CDR2 SNEGSKA (reference sequence). CDR3 loop: CSATGLAGAEQFF. The CDR3 nucleotides read TGCAGTGCTACAGGGCTAGCGGGAGCTGAGCAGTTCTTC.

This clonotype was found a few times. This chain links TRBV5-1 with TRBJ2-1; a possible D gene is TRBD2 (6 bases). V was shortened by 0 bases and J by 8 bases, with 27 bases between the two germline ends. The CDR3 sequence is 19 residues long. Germline V gene data show CDR1 as SGHRS and CDR2 as YFSETQ. The CDR3 is CASSLEASMGRRALDEQFF. CDR3 sequence (DNA): TGCGCCAGCAGCTTGGAAGCTAGTATGGGACGGAGGGCCTTGGATGAGCAGTTCTTC.

This clonotype was observed a few times. The chain is built from TRBV20-1 and TRBJ2-4, with D perhaps TRBD2 (7 bases). Matching the DNA end better, TRBJ2-7 makes the J call doubtful. CDR3 size: 13 residues. Per the germline V gene, CDR1 is DFQATT and CDR2 is SNEGSKA (reference sequence). The CDR3 reads CSARDLRGGEQYF. The CDR3 DNA sequence: TGCAGTGCTAGAGATCTGAGGGGGGGCGAGCAGTACTTC.